The 8 T cell receptor beta chains below all came from one sample that was sequenced in a study of blood T cell repertoires in COVID-19. Sequencing was performed with immunoSEQ multiplex PCR; in TCRdb, only in-frame clones are kept and a portion is missing. Of about 100,000 clones in the sample, just over 85% were seen once. Sequenced sample: peripheral blood. The source of these receptors is a human donor in a cohort sampled during active COVID-19.

This chain uses TRBV10-3 with TRBJ1-4; no clear D gene. This CDR3 has 20 amino acids. Trimming cost V 0 bases and J 6 bases, with 26 bases left between them. Germline values: CDR1 ENHRY, CDR2 SYGVKD. The CDR3 protein is CAISESGGRTSPGVHEKLFF. The CDR3 DNA is TGTGCCATCAGTGAGTCAGGAGGCAGGACCTCACCTGGGGTGCATGAAAAACTGTTTTTT.

J is TRBJ2-3 and V is TRBV9; weak D call: TRBD1 (6 bases). The CDR3 spans 14 residues. The ends were cut back, 3 bases at V and 3 bases at J, with 11 bases in the middle. CDR1 and CDR2 (germline): SGDLS, YYNGEE. The CDR3 sequence is CASSETGTTDTQYF. CDR3 in DNA: TGTGCCAGCAGCGAAACAGGGACAACAGATACGCAGTATTTT.

The V call is TRBV20-1, the J call TRBJ2-6; tentative D call: TRBD1 (5 bases). Trimming cost V 3 bases and J 0 bases, with 15 bases left between them. Per germline, CDR1 DFQATT and CDR2 SNEGSKA (reference sequence). The CDR3 is made up of 17 amino acids. CDR3 residues: CSASFRRDRSGANVLTF. DNA for the CDR3: TGCAGTGCTAGTTTTCGCAGGGATCGCTCTGGGGCCAACGTCCTGACTTTC.

This chain connects TRBV15 to TRBJ1-1; possible D gene TRBD1, 5 bases. The CDR3 has 15 residues. CDR1 is LNHNV and CDR2 is YYDKDF in the germline V gene (reference sequence). V shed 0 bases and J shed 1 base, with 9 bases lying between them. DNA for the CDR3: TGTGCCACCAGCAGAGATTCAGGACAGAACACTGAAGCTTTCTTT. This codes for CATSRDSGQNTEAFF.

The chain links TRBV5-1 to TRBJ1-2; D is unclear. V lost 0 bases and J 2 bases, leaving 5 bases between the germline ends. The CDR3 has 13 amino acids. Looked up from germline, CDR1 is SGHRS and CDR2 is YFSETQ. The CDR3 is CASSLEANYGYTF. The CDR3 DNA sequence: TGCGCCAGCAGCTTGGAAGCAAACTATGGCTACACCTTC.

This rearrangement joins TRBV5-1 to TRBJ2-6; no firm D call. Germline-derived CDR1 and CDR2 are SGHRS and YFSETQ. V was clipped by 0 bases and J by 0 bases, with 4 bases between them. The CDR3 runs 15 residues. The CDR3 region is CASSLVNSGANVLTF. The CDR3 nucleotides read TGCGCCAGCAGCTTGGTCAACTCTGGGGCCAACGTCCTGACTTTC.

The chain joins TRBV19 to TRBJ2-7; 10 bases agree with TRBD1. This CDR3 contains 18 residues. The ends lost 1 base at V and 3 bases at J; junction bases unmatched: 12. In germline, CDR1 is LNHDA, CDR2 SQIVND (reference sequence). In DNA form, the CDR3 reads TGTGCCAGTAGTATAGCCCTGGTTCCGGGACAGGGGAACTACGAGCAGTACTTC. Its translation: CASSIALVPGQGNYEQYF.

On this clone: The junction and the germline gene differ at one end; a read error may be behind it. The rearrangement uses TRBV11-2 and TRBJ2-7, with TRBD2 matching 9 bases. Germline CDR1 is SGHAT and CDR2 is FQNNGV. This CDR3 has 13 residues. The CDR3 coding sequence is TGTGCCAGCAGCTTAAATTTAGCGGGAGTCCCGCACTTC. The encoded protein is CASSLNLAGVPHF.